The subject of this entry is one TCR beta chain. The antigen it recognizes is unknown. The record has no base qualities; no much larger clone is one base away. Receptors were amplified or captured by the immunoSEQ multiplex PCR assay. For TCR sequencing, RNA was extracted from every sample and reverse transcribed into cDNA to serve as template. SuperScript III was used for first-strand cDNA synthesis, primed with a 2:1 mix of oligo-dT and random hexamers. A synthetic immune receptor repertoire was used to gauge amplification bias, and whatever bias remained was removed computationally. The authors' pipeline ran thus. Raw reads were preprocessed to remove errors, and CDR3 was defined according to IMGT conventions as the region from the conserved cysteine to phenylalanine. Clonality was computed by normalizing Shannon entropy by log2 of the number of productive unique TCRs and subtracting the result from 1. Whether each scalp clone was CD4 or CD8 was inferred by checking scalp TCRbeta sequences against the CD4 and CD8 repertoires from sorted blood. This is the immuneACCESS table as TCRdb keeps it, with only in-frame sequences that have V and J called. A part of the clones is gone; compared with another copy, unresolved V genes explain less than half, and the rest is unexplained. The V and J calls and the clone size are those of that table, but D and trimming were determined from the DNA. The sample data list 90,000 to 100,000 clones, and roughly 64% of these were observed just once. The biggest ten clones account for roughly a sixth of the sample.

According to the study, the label for this sample's time point signals: about four weeks on oral tofacitinib. Taken with the paper, the label for treatment or condition translates to: oral pan-JAK inhibitor, 5-10 mg twice daily. From alopecia areata patients, peripheral blood was collected along with lesional scalp punch biopsies. PBMCs were isolated by density centrifugation and stained for CD3, CD4 and CD8, after which CD4+ and CD8+ T cells were sorted on a FACSAria. The data originate from a study of CD8+ T cells in alopecia areata (dated by TCRdb to the late 2010s). With regard to the full study: Treated patients were enrolled in an open-label pilot trial of oral tofacitinib at 5 to 10 mg twice daily for moderate-to-severe alopecia areata. The study used high-throughput TCRbeta sequencing to examine T cell clonal expansion in alopecia areata, in both the C3H/HeJ mouse model and human patients. RNA came from the PAXgene miRNA kit for fixed scalp, the miRNeasy kit for PBMCs, and the RNeasy kit for mouse skin. Scalp clonality was compared among normal scalp (n=4), patchy alopecia areata scalp (n=8), and alopecia totalis/universalis scalp (n=8). Scalp tissue and sorted CD4+ and CD8+ peripheral blood T cells from patchy and totalis/universalis alopecia areata patients and from healthy controls were covered by human TCRbeta sequencing. Amplification of TCRbeta CDR3 regions was done by immunoSEQ multiplex PCR using 35 Vbeta forward primers and 13 Jbeta reverse primers. Patients on tofacitinib were biopsied at baseline and after 4 and 24 weeks of treatment, and several of the patients also had a later scalp biopsy. For the treated patients, the SALT score, which quantifies what percentage of scalp surface area is affected, served as the measure of disease severity. Tofacitinib was given for 6 to 18 months, followed by 6 months of follow-up off drug to assess delayed response and recurrence.

Study-wide conclusions, independent of this receptor: During tofacitinib treatment, many expanded lesional clones stuck around in both scalp and blood, and this persistence may partly explain why relapse happens after treatment is stopped. TCR sequences shared between patients were less clear than in mice, possibly partly because of HLA diversity in the patient population. Compared with normal scalp, lesional scalp, particularly in alopecia totalis/universalis, had higher clonality and more expanded CD8+ clones, which suggests antigenic drive. Resident alphabeta T cells in normal human skin are also sequenced, complicating scalp TCR repertoire analysis, unlike mouse skin dominated by gammadelta T cells. With tofacitinib, both scalp clonality and the number of expanded CD8+ clones among the top 100 scalp clones went down significantly. Because the treated cohort was small and included a single nonresponder, larger studies are needed to assess links between baseline CD8+ expansion and response.

Germline trimming amounts to 1 base on V and 6 bases on J, with 2 as the count of junction bases outside the gene matches. Spanning cysteine to phenylalanine, the CDR3 consists of 14 amino acids. Only CDR3 DNA remains: 42 bases, in frame from the first base. From a lookup of the germline V gene, CDR1 and CDR2 are SQVTM and ANQGSEA. This TCR was recovered from a human donor with alopecia areata. The chain links TRBV29-1 with TRBJ2-1, and 11 junction bases match TRBD2. The source was CD8+ T cells sorted from blood, collected at week 4, from a patient treated with tofacitinib. The CDR3 reads as follows: CSVEGLAGPNEQFF. The nucleotides are TGCAGCGTTGAAGGACTAGCGGGACCCAATGAGCAGTTCTTC.